The sequence of this T cell receptor beta chain was determined in a study of CD8 T cells in ankylosing spondylitis (dated by TCRdb to the late 2010s). Regarding the research as a whole: T cell receptor beta repertoires were profiled in healthy donors and ankylosing spondylitis patients so that disease-linked TCR variants could be found. The full study cohort was made up of about 24 ankylosing spondylitis patients and over 90 healthy donors. Peripheral blood samples were taken, and synovial fluid was additionally collected from ankylosing spondylitis patients.

The study at large found these results: The disease-linked clones had a CD8+ phenotype and were found at relatively low frequencies in peripheral blood. Some of the motif variants had been reported before in the synovial fluid and blood of reactive arthritis patients, a finding that suggests common disease-initiation mechanisms. The disease-linked clones were reported to be significantly enriched in matched synovial fluid samples from ankylosing spondylitis patients. Blood from ankylosing spondylitis patients appeared to be characterized by a TCR beta motif made up of seven or eight highly homologous amino acid variants.

Clipping removes 1 base from V and 8 bases from J, with 14 as the unmatched junction base count. According to the germline V gene (reference sequence), CDR1 reads MNHEY and CDR2 reads SMNVEV. The CDR3 runs 17 residues from the cysteine to the phenylalanine. The read is trimmed to its CDR3 DNA, 51 bases read in frame from base 1. Sequencing was performed on an Illumina HiSeq 2500. TCR beta libraries were prepared by quantitative 5'-RACE with molecular barcodes. Regarding the original processing steps: Disease-linked TCR variants were identified with a new computational method built on a probabilistic model of VDJ rearrangement. TCRdb reprocessing: public reads trimmed at Q25 with fastp, clones called with MiXCR, in-frame beta chains kept. Each record represents a unique CDR3 protein, reported with the most common genes and DNA among its rows. TCRdb's processing, not the authors' own work, is the source of the V and J calls. This sample holds 270,000 or so distinct CDR3 sequences; 18% were observed only once. Of the sample, roughly 34% is held by the ten largest clones.

This clonotype has a handful of counts. Its antigen target is currently unknown. No base-level quality is on record; no much larger clone is a single base apart. This chain is built from TRBV27 and TRBJ2-1, and 7 bases in between align with TRBD2. This sequence was found in a male donor with ankylosing spondylitis or in good health (not recorded which). Sequencing was done on a sample of blood, either unsorted or a sorted T cell fraction (not recorded which). The CDR3 here reads CASSLYRRERSPDEQFF. The DNA sequence is as follows: TGTGCCAGCAGTTTATATCGGCGGGAGAGGAGCCCGGATGAGCAGTTCTTC.